This entry concerns a single T cell receptor beta chain. Antigen unknown. The entry originates in a study of cytomegalovirus exposure and HLA in healthy donors. In the study overall: Earlier sequencing of 150 million to 200 million T cells yielded 120 million or so unique TCR beta sequences. Study-level points and caveats: Reportedly, diagnosis of cytomegalovirus status by the classifier showed high specificity and sensitivity.

The PCR ran on 60 Vbeta and 13 Jbeta primers. In the authors' workflow: Later reanalysis found 80 million or so unique TCR beta chains, roughly 10 million of them shared. The method was immunoSEQ multiplex PCR; TCRdb's version includes in-frame clones alone and lacks a portion of them. V and J calls plus clone size are reproduced from that table; the DNA served to infer D and trimming. Of 100,000 to 120,000 clones listed, around 80% are singletons. This TCR was sampled from a man aged 25 to 45 in good health and CMV-seropositive. The sample taken for sequencing was PBMCs.

The CDR3 DNA is TGTGCCAGCTCACGTAGTATCACCGGGGAGCTGTTTTTT. As protein: CASSRSITGELFF. The V gene is TRBV18, the J gene TRBJ2-2; D is unclear. The CDR3 loop spans 13 amino acids. Trimming took off 4 bases at V and 4 bases at J, with 7 bases between the two ends. CDR1 and CDR2 (germline): KGHSH, LQKENI.